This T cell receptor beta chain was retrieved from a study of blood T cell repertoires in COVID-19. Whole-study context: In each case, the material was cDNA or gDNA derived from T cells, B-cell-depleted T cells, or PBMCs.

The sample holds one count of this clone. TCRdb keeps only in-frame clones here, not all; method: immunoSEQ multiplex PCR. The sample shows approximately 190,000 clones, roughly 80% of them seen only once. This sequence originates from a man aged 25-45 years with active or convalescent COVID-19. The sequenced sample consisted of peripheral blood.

CDR3 DNA: TGTGCCTGGAGTGTAGGACTAGCGGGAGCCGTAGATACGCAGTATTTT. It yields the protein CAWSVGLAGAVDTQYF. The rearrangement links TRBV30 to TRBJ2-3; 13 bases are shared with TRBD2. CDR1 GTSNPN and CDR2 SVGIG come from the germline V gene (reference sequence). CDR3 length: 16 residues. Losses at the gene ends were 0 bases for V and 5 bases for J; bases not matched to a gene: 5.